This TCR beta chain comes out of a study of graft-versus-host responses after intestinal transplantation. CDR3 length equals 17 residues. The germline gives CDR1 LNHNV, CDR2 YYDKDF (reference sequence). Trimming shortened V by 0 bases and J by 2 bases, and 14 bases separated the two germline ends. About this clone: What it recognizes is unknown.

Using immunoSEQ multiplex PCR, the repertoire was profiled, and TCRdb retains in-frame clones only, with some absent. The table includes around 69,000 clones, roughly 89% detected once. The genes are TRBV15 and TRBJ2-1, with D possibly matching TRBD2 (6 bases). The receptor comes from a human donor who was the organ donor for an intestinal transplant. The specimen was unstimulated CD8+ T cells sorted from spleen or lymph node cells, collected before transplant. CDR3 nucleotides: TGTGCCACCAGCAGAGATTTTCTGGGGGAGGCCTACAATGAGCAGTTCTTC. Translation: CATSRDFLGEAYNEQFF. Combining the CDR3 with reference TRBV15 and TRBJ2-1 gives the whole variable domain DAMVIQNPRYQVTQFGKPVTLSCSQTLNHNVMYWYQQKSSQAPKLLFHYYDKDFNNEADTPDNFQSRRPNTSFCFLDIRSPGLGDTAMYLCATSRDFLGEAYNEQFFGPGTRLTVL.